This record covers a single T cell receptor beta chain. The antigen is unknown. This sample is drawn from a study of radiation and T cells in renal cell carcinoma. Time point here: blood 4 weeks post-SBRT, at nephrectomy. Noted treatment: 15 Gy SBRT to primary tumor, nephrectomy 4 weeks later. Nephrectomy followed 15 Gy stereotactic body radiation by 4 weeks. Method: immunoSEQ multiplex PCR; TCRdb's copy keeps in-frame clones and lacks some. The table records roughly 80,000 clones, 75% to 90% of them present only once. Germline CDR1 reads LNHDA; CDR2 reads SQIVND (reference sequence). V was trimmed by 5 bases and J by 2 bases, leaving 10 bases between them. The CDR3 consists of 14 residues. Study-level points and caveats: From baseline, blood top tumor clonotypes peaked at 2 weeks post-radiation. Pretreatment tumor biopsies were lacking, so baseline clonotypes are unknown.

The clonotype originates from a woman aged 60-75 years with renal cell carcinoma. The rearrangement joins TRBV19 to TRBJ1-5, with D maybe TRBD1 (5 bases). Source: blood, taken from a patient whose treatment included radiotherapy and nephrectomy. CDR3 DNA sequence: TGTGCCAGTAGTCAAGGGACGGGCAATCAGCCCCAGCATTTT. Translating it yields CASSQGTGNQPQHF.